This T cell receptor (beta chain) came from a study of CD8 T cells in ankylosing spondylitis. Study-wide points: In reactive arthritis synovial fluid and blood, some motif variants had been reported before.

The table lists this clonotype with a few counts. Its antigen is still unknown. Libraries for TCR beta were made by quantitative 5'-RACE with molecular barcodes. MiXCR was run by TCRdb on the 5' RACE reads, yielding one entry per CDR3 protein. The sample consists of hundreds of thousands of distinct CDR3 sequences, around 32% of them appearing once. CDR1 is ENHRY and CDR2 is SYGVKD in the germline V gene. Trimming pared 7 bases from V and 3 bases from J, leaving 12 bases between. This CDR3 spans 14 amino acids. The sample taken for sequencing was blood, either unsorted or a sorted T cell fraction (not recorded which). This sequence was found in a male donor with ankylosing spondylitis or in good health (not recorded which). The chain joins TRBV10-3 to TRBJ2-2; D tentatively reads TRBD1 or TRBD2 (5 bases each). DNA of the CDR3: TGTGCCATCATAAGGGACGTGGACACCGGGGAGCTGTTTTTT. It translates to CAIIRDVDTGELFF.